This T cell receptor beta chain stems from a study of OX40 agonist ivuxolimab in advanced cancers. Regarding the complete study: Ivuxolimab was an agonistic, fully human IgG2 monoclonal antibody directed against OX40 (CD134), a costimulatory receptor. Intravenous ivuxolimab was administered to patients every 2 weeks at six dose levels: 0.01, 0.1, 0.3, 1.5, 3 and 10 mg/kg. Among the roughly 50 dose-escalation patients, some 20 had hepatocellular carcinoma, 15 or so melanoma, 9 renal cell carcinoma and 9 head and neck cancer. In the dose-escalation cohort, around four fifths of patients were male, and the mean age was roughly 60 years with a range of about 23 to 79. Patients were allowed to have had prior anti-PD-1, anti-PD-L1 or anti-CTLA-4 therapy, and around 40% of the dose-escalation patients had previously received checkpoint inhibitors. Three dose-escalation patients achieved partial responses, one with hepatocellular carcinoma and two with cutaneous melanoma. Peripheral TCRbeta sequencing was intended to test whether TCR sequence diversity was altered and clonal T-cell expansion was caused by ivuxolimab. The paper reports the monotherapy dose-escalation portion (N = 52 patients) of the phase I ivuxolimab trial. Results the study describes overall, beyond this receptor: Low levels of normalized T-cell clonal expansion were also shown by some nonresponding patients. Clonal expansion of both CD4+ and CD8+ blood T cells was observed from baseline to week 6 at doses 0.1 to 3.0 mg/kg. After ivuxolimab, expanded clones were on average more numerous among CD8+ T cells than among CD4+ T cells. Antigen specificity was not determined for the clonally expanded peripheral T cells. Partial responders in the 0.1-3.0 mg/kg groups had among the lowest normalized peripheral clonal expansion, especially among CD8+ T cells.

Measured from the cysteine to the phenylalanine, the CDR3 is 15 residues long. The read is trimmed to its CDR3 DNA, 45 bases read in frame from base 1. V drops 4 bases and J drops 5 bases, leaving 17 bases in between. CDR1 and CDR2 are read off the germline V gene (reference sequence) as LNHDA and SQIVND. Genomic DNA was isolated from the sorted cells so that the TCRbeta CDR3 region could be sequenced. TCRbeta CDR3 regions were sequenced using the immunoSEQ Assay. Entries here come from immuneACCESS through TCRdb and include only in-frame sequences with V and J called. Some clones fail to appear in such tables; in the studies checked, an unresolved V gene covers under half of the shortfall, and the cause of the remainder is unknown. Counted in this sample were approximately 90,000 clones; about 91% of them appeared once. Clones ranked in the top ten supply around 2.7% of the sample. On this clone: Its cognate antigen has yet to be identified. Qualities for individual bases were not recorded, and no much larger clone is one base off.

Patients with a history of autoimmune disease or receiving systemic immunosuppression were excluded from the trial. Peripheral blood for TCR sequencing was collected from all dose cohorts at baseline, on cycle 4 day 1, and on cycle 7 day 1. Samples were obtained from an open-label, multicenter, first-in-human phase I dose-escalation trial of ivuxolimab. Adults with locally advanced or metastatic melanoma, renal cell carcinoma, hepatocellular carcinoma or head and neck squamous cell carcinoma were enrolled in the trial. Before TCR sequencing, CD4+ and CD8+ T cells were separately sorted from peripheral blood.

In this chain, TRBV19 is recombined with TRBJ1-2, with TRBD1 perhaps the D gene, on 6 matching bases. The material sequenced was CD4+ or CD8+ T cells sorted from blood, taken in a trial of the OX40 agonist ivuxolimab. This clonotype originated in an adult with an advanced solid tumor such as melanoma, head and neck, liver or kidney cancer. CDR3 protein: CASSTTGMSRYGYTF. The nucleotides are TGTGCCAGTAGTACCACAGGGATGTCTAGGTATGGCTACACCTTC. The reference TRBV19 and TRBJ1-2 proteins fill in what lies around the CDR3, so the full variable domain reads DGGITQSPKYLFRKEGQNVTLSCEQNLNHDAMYWYRQDPGQGLRLIYYSQIVNDFQKGDIAEGYSVSREKKESFPLTVTSAQKNPTAFYLCASSTTGMSRYGYTFGSGTRLTVV.